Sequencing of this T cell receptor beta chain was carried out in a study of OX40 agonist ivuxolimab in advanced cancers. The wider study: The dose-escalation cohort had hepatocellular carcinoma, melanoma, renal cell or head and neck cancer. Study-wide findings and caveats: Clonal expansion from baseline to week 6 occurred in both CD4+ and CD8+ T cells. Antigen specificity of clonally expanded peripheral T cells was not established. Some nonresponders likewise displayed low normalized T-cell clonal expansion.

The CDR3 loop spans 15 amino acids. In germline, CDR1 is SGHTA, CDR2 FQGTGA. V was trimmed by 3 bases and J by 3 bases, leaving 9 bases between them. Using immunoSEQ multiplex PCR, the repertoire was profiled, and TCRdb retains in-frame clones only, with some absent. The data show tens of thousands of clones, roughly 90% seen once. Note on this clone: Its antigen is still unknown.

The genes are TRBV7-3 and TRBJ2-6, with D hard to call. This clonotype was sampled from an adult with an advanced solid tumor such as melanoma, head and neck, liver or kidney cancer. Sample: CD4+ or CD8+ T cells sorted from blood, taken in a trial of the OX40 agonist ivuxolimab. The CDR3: CASSFHSSGANVLTF. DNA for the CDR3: TGTGCCAGCAGCTTCCACAGTAGTGGGGCCAACGTCCTGACTTTC.